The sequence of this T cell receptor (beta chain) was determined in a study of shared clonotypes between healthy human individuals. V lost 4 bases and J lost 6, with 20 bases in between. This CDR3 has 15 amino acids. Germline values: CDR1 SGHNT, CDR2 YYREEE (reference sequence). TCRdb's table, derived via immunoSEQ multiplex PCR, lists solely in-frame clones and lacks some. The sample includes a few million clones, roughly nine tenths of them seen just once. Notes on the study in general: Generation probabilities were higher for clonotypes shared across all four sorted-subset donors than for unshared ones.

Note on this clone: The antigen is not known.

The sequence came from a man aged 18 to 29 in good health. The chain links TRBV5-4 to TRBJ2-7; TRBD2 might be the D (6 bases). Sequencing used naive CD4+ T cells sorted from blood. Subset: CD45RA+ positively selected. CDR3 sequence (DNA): TGTGCCAGCAGCCGCGCGACTAGTCTGTCTGGCGAGCAGTACTTC. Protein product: CASSRATSLSGEQYF. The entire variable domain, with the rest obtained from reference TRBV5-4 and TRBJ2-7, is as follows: ETGVTQSPTHLIKTRGQQVTLRCSSQSGHNTVSWYQQALGQGPQFIFQYYREEENGRGNFPPRFSGLQFPNYSSELNVNALELDDSALYLCASSRATSLSGEQYFGPGTRLTVT.